This TCR beta chain appears in the sequencing data of a study of T cells in women clearing cervical HPV infection. Study-level information: Donors had HPV16-related CIN3 or worse; 2 had invasive cancer. Case blood drawn at lesion detection; control blood after infection cleared.

Repertoires were generated with immunoSEQ multiplex PCR, while TCRdb's copy carries only in-frame clones and drops some. The data show approximately 28,000 clones, and the top ten clones hold approximately 3%. A note on this clone: As yet, its antigen is unknown. With the read ending 3 residues before the CDR3 end, the germline J gene is used to fill in that end.

Overall study results and limits: CIN3+ cases had significantly higher TCR richness than controls; evenness did not differ. Richness plus V gene abundances separated cases from controls with AUC about 0.8.

V shed 0 bases and J 5 bases; nucleotides not matched to a gene: 3. The CDR3 loop spans 15 amino acids. Germline CDR1 SGDLS, CDR2 YYNGEE. The TCR sequence derives from a woman between 18 and 70 years old with a cervical HPV16 infection that either progressed to CIN3+ or cleared (not recorded which). The chain combines TRBV9 with TRBJ2-3; 10 bases fit TRBD2. Material: blood buffy coat. CDR3 DNA, as far as it was read: TGTGCCAGCAGCGTAGTCAGCGGGGGGGTAGATACG. The encoded protein is CASSVVSGGVDT. The entire CDR3 protein is CASSVVSGGVDTQYF.